This section outlines one TCR beta chain sequence together with its context. Germline values: CDR1 SEHNR, CDR2 FQNEAQ (reference sequence). This CDR3 is built from 15 residues. V lost 5 bases to trimming and J lost 2 bases; unmatched junction nucleotides: 2. The data are from a study of beta chain features in type 1 diabetes. Every isolated RNA sample was fully reverse transcribed, so sequencing captured expressed TCRB transcripts. TCRdb's table, derived via immunoSEQ multiplex PCR, lists solely in-frame clones and lacks some. Among some 160,000 clones, less than 9.5% were seen once, and the ten largest hold 2% to 3%.

V and J are TRBV7-9 and TRBJ2-7, with 14 bases matching TRBD2. The TCR comes from a woman aged 18-29 years in good health. Sequenced sample: central memory CD4+ T cells from blood. The CDR3 nucleotides are TGTGCCAGCAGCCCGGGACTAGCGGGGGCCTACGAGCAGTACTTC. Translating gives CASSPGLAGAYEQYF.